This T cell receptor (beta chain) was found in a study of blood T cell repertoires in COVID-19. Authors' methods: Estimates of nucleated cell counts were drawn from the amplification of reference gene primers. Profiling relied on immunoSEQ multiplex PCR, and the TCRdb table lists in-frame clones only, not all of them. V and J calls and clone size follow that table, whereas D and trimming were derived from the DNA. The table has hundreds of thousands of clones, around 84% seen once. The CDR3 has 13 residues. Per germline, CDR1 MNHNY and CDR2 SVGAGI (reference sequence). Trimming took off 5 bases at V and 4 bases at J, with 11 bases between the two ends.

The chain joins TRBV6-6 to TRBJ2-5, with D maybe TRBD1 (6 bases). Sequenced material: peripheral blood. The receptor comes from a woman aged 80 or over with active or convalescent COVID-19. As DNA, the CDR3 is TGTGCCAGCAGTCTACAGGGTCGAGAGACCCAGTACTTC. It specifies CASSLQGRETQYF.